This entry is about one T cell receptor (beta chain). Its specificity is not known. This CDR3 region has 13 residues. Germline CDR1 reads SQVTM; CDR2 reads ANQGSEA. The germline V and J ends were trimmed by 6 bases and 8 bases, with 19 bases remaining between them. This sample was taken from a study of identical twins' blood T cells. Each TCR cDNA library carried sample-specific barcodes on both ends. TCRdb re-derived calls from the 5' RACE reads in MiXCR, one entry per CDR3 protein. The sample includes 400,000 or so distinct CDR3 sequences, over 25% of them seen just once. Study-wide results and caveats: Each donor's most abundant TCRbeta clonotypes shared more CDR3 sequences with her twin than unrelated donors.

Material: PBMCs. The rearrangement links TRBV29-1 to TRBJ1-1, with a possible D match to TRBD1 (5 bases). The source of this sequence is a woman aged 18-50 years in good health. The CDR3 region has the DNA TGCAGCGTCAGTAGGGGCAGAAACGGCGAAGCTTTCTTT. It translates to CSVSRGRNGEAFF.